This entry lists 7 T cell receptor beta chains sequenced from one sample in a study of blood T cell repertoires in COVID-19. Produced via immunoSEQ multiplex PCR; TCRdb's table is partial and in-frame only. The table has approximately 46,000 clones, approximately 82% seen once; the top ten hold around 8%. Sequenced: peripheral blood. The receptors shown here come from a human donor in a cohort sampled during active COVID-19.

The chain links TRBV6-2 or TRBV6-3 to TRBJ1-5; D remains unclear. In germline, CDR1 is MNHEY, CDR2 SVGEGT. V lost 5 bases and J lost 4, with 12 bases in between. The CDR3 consists of 14 residues. The CDR3 DNA follows: TGTGCCAGCAGTCGAGGGATCGGGAATCAGCCCCAGCATTTT. It specifies CASSRGIGNQPQHF.

By sample share, this clone is medium-sized. The chain joins TRBV6-5 to TRBJ2-2; possible D gene TRBD2, 6 bases. Between the trimmed V and J ends, which lost 0 bases and 5 bases, there was a span of 7 bases. The germline CDR1 and CDR2 sequences are MNHEY and SVGAGI. The CDR3 runs 14 residues. Here the CDR3 reads CASSYSGGTGELFF. The CDR3 nucleotides read TGTGCCAGCAGTTACTCTGGAGGGACCGGGGAGCTGTTTTTT.

The chain employs TRBV5-8 and TRBJ2-1; 9 bases are a match to TRBD2. The CDR3 covers 15 residues. With 4 bases clipped from V and 7 bases from J, the junction kept 9 bases outside the gene matches. The germline V gene encodes CDR1 SGHTS and CDR2 YDEGEE. CDR3 residues: CASSTHSGSRNEQFF. The DNA for the CDR3 is TGTGCCAGCAGCACACATAGCGGGAGCAGGAATGAGCAGTTCTTC. Together with reference TRBV5-8 and TRBJ2-1, the CDR3 gives the full variable domain: EAGVTQSPTHLIKTRGQQATLRCSPISGHTSVYWYQQALGLGLQFLLWYDEGEERNRGNFPPRFSGRQFPNYSSELNVNALELEDSALYLCASSTHSGSRNEQFFGPGTRLTVL.

This clone occurred a few times. The chain recombines TRBV7-3 with TRBJ2-7, with a tentative D call TRBD2 (6 bases). V lost 5 bases and J 2 bases, leaving 10 bases between the germline ends. The CDR3 totals 13 residues. Germline loops: CDR1 SGHTA, CDR2 FQGTGA. CDR3 coding DNA: TGTGCCAGCAGCGGAGGGTCCCCCTACGAGCAGTACTTC. Its translation is CASSGGSPYEQYF. Full variable domain (rest looked up from reference TRBV7-3 and TRBJ2-7): GAGVSQTPSNKVTEKGKYVELRCDPISGHTALYWYRQSLGQGPEFLIYFQGTGAADDSGLPNDRFFAVRPEGSVSTLKIQRTERGDSAVYLCASSGGSPYEQYFGPGTRLTVT.

V gene TRBV7-8 combines with J gene TRBJ2-7; 12 nucleotides align to TRBD2. The germline CDR1 and CDR2 sequences are SGHVS and FQNEAQ. V trimming: 3 bases; J trimming: 7 bases; junction bases outside the gene matches: 10. The CDR3 has 16 amino acids. CDR3 sequence reads: CASSFQRLAGAREQYF. CDR3 nucleotide sequence: TGTGCCAGCAGCTTTCAAAGACTAGCGGGAGCTCGGGAGCAGTACTTC.

The V gene is TRBV14, the J gene TRBJ1-4; 10 nucleotides line up with TRBD1. Germline V CDR1 and CDR2: SGHDN, FVKESK. Trimming removed 4 bases from V and 8 bases from J; junction bases left unmatched: 10. CDR3 length equals 16 residues. In DNA form, the CDR3 reads TGTGCCAGCAGCCCCCCCATCGGGACAGGGGCCGAAAAACTGTTTTTT. This codes for CASSPPIGTGAEKLFF.

For this clone: Other DNA variants within this sample encode the same CDR3. The chain links TRBV27 to TRBJ1-5; tentatively, D is TRBD1 (5 bases). V dropped 6 bases and J dropped 2 bases, with 8 bases sitting between them. This CDR3 is 13 amino acids long. Germline V gives CDR1 MNHEY, CDR2 SMNVEV (reference sequence). Here the CDR3 reads CASSLQGNQPQHF. The DNA for the CDR3 is TGTGCCAGCAGCCTACAGGGCAATCAGCCCCAGCATTTT.